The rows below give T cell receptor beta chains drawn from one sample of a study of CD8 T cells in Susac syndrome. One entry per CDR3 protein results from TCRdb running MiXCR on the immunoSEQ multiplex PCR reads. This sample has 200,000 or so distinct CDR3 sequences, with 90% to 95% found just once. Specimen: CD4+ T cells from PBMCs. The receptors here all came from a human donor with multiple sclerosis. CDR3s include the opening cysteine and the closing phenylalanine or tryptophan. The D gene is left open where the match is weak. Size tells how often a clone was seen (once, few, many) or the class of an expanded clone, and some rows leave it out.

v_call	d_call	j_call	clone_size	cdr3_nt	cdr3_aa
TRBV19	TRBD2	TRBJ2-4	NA	TGTGCCAGTAGGACTAGCGGCCACAGCAAAAACATTCAGTACTTC	CASRTSGHSKNIQYF
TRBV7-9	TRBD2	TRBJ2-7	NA	TGTGCCAGCAGCCCCTTAAGGGGAGGGCAAAGCTCCTACGAGCAGTACTTC	CASSPLRGGQSSYEQYF
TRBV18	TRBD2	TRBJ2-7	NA	TGTGCCAGCCGGACTAGCGGGTCGGGGGATAAACCCGGAGAGCAGTACTTC	CASRTSGSGDKPGEQYF
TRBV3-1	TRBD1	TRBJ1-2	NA	TGTGCCAGCAGCCGAGGGACAGCTAACTATGGCTACACCTTC	CASSRGTANYGYTF
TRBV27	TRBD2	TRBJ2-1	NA	TGTGCCAGCAGTTGGGGCCGAGGACTAGCGGGAGGGCCTCTGAATGAGCAGTTCTTC	CASSWGRGLAGGPLNEQFF
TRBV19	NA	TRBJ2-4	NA	TGTGCCAGTAGTATTGTAGGGGTTGACATTCAGTACTTC	CASSIVGVDIQYF
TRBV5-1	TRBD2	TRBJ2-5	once	TGCGCCAGTAAGGTGGCTAGCGGGAGTCAAGAGACCCAGTACTTC	CASKVASGSQETQYF
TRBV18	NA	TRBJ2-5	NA	TGTGCCAGCTCACCACCCTGGGGGGAGACCCAGTACTTC	CASSPPWGETQYF
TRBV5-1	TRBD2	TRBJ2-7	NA	TGCGCCAGCAGCTTGGCCCGGGGCGGGGGAAGCTCCTACGAGCAGTACTTC	CASSLARGGGSSYEQYF
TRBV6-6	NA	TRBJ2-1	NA	TGTGCCAGCAGTTACCCCTTAGACAATGAGCAGTTCTTC	CASSYPLDNEQFF
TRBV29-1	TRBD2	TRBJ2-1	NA	TGCAGCGGCGCGGGGACTAGCGGGGCGGGGTCCTACAATGAGCAGTTCTTC	CSGAGTSGAGSYNEQFF
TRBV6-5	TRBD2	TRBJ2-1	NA	TGTGCCAGCAGTTACGAAAGGCAGCTAGCGGGGTTAGACAATGAGCAGTTCTTC	CASSYERQLAGLDNEQFF
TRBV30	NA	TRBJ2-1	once	TGTGCCTGGAGTTTGGGACTCAACAATGAGCAGTTCTTC	CAWSLGLNNEQFF
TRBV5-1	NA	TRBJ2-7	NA	TGCGCCAGCAGCGTGGCCCACGAGCAGTACTTC	CASSVAHEQYF
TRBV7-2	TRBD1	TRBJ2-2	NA	TGTGCCAGCACCCCCCGTGGGACAGGGGCCGGGGAGCTGTTTTTT	CASTPRGTGAGELFF
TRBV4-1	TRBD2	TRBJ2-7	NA	TGCGCCAGCAGCCAACAATTCCGGGACTACTACGAGCAGTACTTC	CASSQQFRDYYEQYF
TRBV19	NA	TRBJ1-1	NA	TGTGCCAGTAGTCAGTGGGCAGGGGTGAACACTGAAGCTTTCTTT	CASSQWAGVNTEAFF
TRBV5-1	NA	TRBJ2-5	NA	TGCGCCAGCAGCTCTCGTAGCGGACCAGGGGAATCGGCGACCCAGTACTTC	CASSSRSGPGESATQYF
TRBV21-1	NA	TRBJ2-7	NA	TGTGCCAGCAGCAAAGGGACTAGTCTAACCTACGAGCAGTACTTC	CASSKGTSLTYEQYF
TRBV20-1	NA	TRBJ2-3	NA	TGCAGTGCTAGAGCTGTTTGGGCAGATACGCAGTATTTT	CSARAVWADTQYF
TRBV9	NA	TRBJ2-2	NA	TGTGCCAGCAGTAAAGCGAACACCGGGGAGCTGTTTTTT	CASSKANTGELFF
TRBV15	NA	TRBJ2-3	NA	TGTGCCACCAGCAGAGATGGGGGGCCGGATACGCAGTATTTT	CATSRDGGPDTQYF
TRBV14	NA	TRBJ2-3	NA	TGTGCCAGCAGCCCCTCTTCAGATACGCAGTATTTT	CASSPSSDTQYF
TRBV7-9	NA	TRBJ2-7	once	TGTGCCAGCAGCTGGGCGGACACGTACGAGCAGTACTTC	CASSWADTYEQYF
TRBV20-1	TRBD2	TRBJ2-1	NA	TGCAGTGCTAGATCGGGGACTAGCGGGGGATACAATGAGCAGTTCTTC	CSARSGTSGGYNEQFF
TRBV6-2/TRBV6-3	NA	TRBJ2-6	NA	TGTGCCAGCAGTTACCCCCTGGGGGCCAACGTCCTGACTTTC	CASSYPLGANVLTF
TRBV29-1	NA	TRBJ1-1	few	TGCAGCGTTGCAGAGTGGCAGGAGCGGTTCTTT	CSVAEWQERFF
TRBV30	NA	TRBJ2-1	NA	TGTGCCTCTGGGGATTCTGAGCAGTTCTTC	CASGDSEQFF
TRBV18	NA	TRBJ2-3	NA	TGTGCCAGCTCACCATTGACTAGCACAGATACGCAGTATTTT	CASSPLTSTDTQYF
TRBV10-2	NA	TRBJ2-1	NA	TGCGCCAGCACCCTCCGTGGGCATCTCTTTAATGAGCAGTTCTTC	CASTLRGHLFNEQFF
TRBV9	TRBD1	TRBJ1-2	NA	TGTGCCAGCAGCACCCGGACAGGGGGCGCGAATGGCTACACCTTC	CASSTRTGGANGYTF
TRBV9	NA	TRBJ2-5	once	TGTGCCAGCAGCGGGACTGTAGGAGGAGAGACCCAGTACTTC	CASSGTVGGETQYF